Listed below are T cell receptor beta chains from one sample, sequenced in a study of regulatory T cells in long-lasting Graves disease. MiXCR was run by TCRdb on the multiplex PCR reads, yielding one entry per CDR3 protein. The data show some 470,000 distinct CDR3 sequences, 20% to 25% seen once. The sample in question was peripheral blood mononuclear cells (PBMCs), obtained when the disease was refractory, from a patient treated with antithyroid drugs. The source of these receptors is a female donor with Graves disease. Each CDR3 is given with its conserved first and last residue. The D gene is left open where the match is weak. The size entry is marked missing in some rows and otherwise reads once, few, many or a size class.

>few|TRBJ2-3|TRBV28|TRBD2
CASASGTSGVTDTQYF
TGTGCCAGCGCTTCCGGGACTAGCGGTGTCACAGATACGCAGTATTTT
>NA|TRBJ1-2|TRBV5-8|NA
CASSSAYYGYTF
TGTGCCAGCAGCTCGGCCTACTATGGCTACACCTTC
>many|TRBJ1-1|TRBV28|NA
CASSLVLAGRLSEAFF
TGTGCCAGCAGTTTGGTGTTGGCAGGGAGACTCTCTGAAGCTTTCTTT
>many|TRBJ2-7|TRBV6-1|TRBD1
CASRRNSRGSSTYEQYF
TGTGCCAGCAGACGCAACTCCAGGGGGTCCTCTACCTACGAGCAGTACTTC
>few|TRBJ2-5|TRBV5-1|NA
CASSPRVRPSYQETQYF
TGCGCCAGCAGCCCAAGGGTCAGGCCTTCGTACCAAGAGACCCAGTACTTC
>NA|TRBJ2-1|TRBV7-9|TRBD2
CASSLPLRLAGAHNEQFF
TGTGCCAGCAGCTTACCCCTTCGACTAGCGGGGGCGCACAATGAGCAGTTCTTC
>NA|TRBJ2-5|TRBV20-1|TRBD2
CSASHRRGEETQYF
TGCAGTGCTAGTCATCGGCGGGGGGAAGAGACCCAGTACTTC
>NA|TRBJ2-7|TRBV5-6|TRBD1
CASSSGTGVSWYF
TGTGCCAGCAGCTCCGGGACAGGGGTATCATGGTACTTC
>many|TRBJ2-2|TRBV2|NA
CASSVTQPGELFF
TGTGCCAGCAGTGTCACACAGCCCGGGGAGCTGTTTTTT
>NA|TRBJ2-5|TRBV29-1|NA
CSAFRSSETQYF
TGCAGCGCTTTTCGGAGTTCAGAGACCCAGTACTTC
>NA|TRBJ2-3|TRBV20-1|TRBD2
CSARRLAGSRSTDTQYF
TGCAGTGCTCGCCGACTAGCGGGGTCACGATCCACAGATACGCAGTATTTT
>NA|TRBJ1-4|TRBV5-1|NA
CASSLGGRDEKLFF
TGCGCCAGCAGCTTGGGGGGACGAGATGAAAAACTGTTTTTT
>many|TRBJ1-2|TRBV28|NA
CASSPQTWTANYGYTF
TGTGCCAGCAGTCCTCAAACCTGGACAGCTAACTATGGCTACACCTTC
>NA|TRBJ1-1|TRBV5-1|TRBD1
CASSWRQGGTEAFF
TGCGCCAGCAGCTGGAGACAGGGGGGCACTGAAGCTTTCTTT
>NA|TRBJ1-1|TRBV18|TRBD1
CASSGQGTNTEAFF
TGTGCCAGCTCGGGACAGGGGACGAACACTGAAGCTTTCTTT
>few|TRBJ2-1|TRBV20-1|TRBD2
CSARDAGGPNNEQFF
TGCAGTGCTAGAGATGCGGGAGGCCCCAACAATGAGCAGTTCTTC
>few|TRBJ1-1|TRBV7-9|NA
CASTRGQWRWAFF
TGTGCCAGCACCCGAGGGCAGTGGCGGTGGGCTTTCTTT
>NA|TRBJ1-1|TRBV11-1|NA
CASSQDLPLRSDRRNTEAFF
TGTGCCAGCAGCCAAGATCTACCCCTCCGATCCGACAGGAGGAACACTGAAGCTTTCTTT
>many|TRBJ2-7|TRBV12-3/TRBV12-4|TRBD2
CASTTSGRPEQYF
TGTGCCAGCACGACTAGCGGGAGACCCGAGCAGTACTTC